These 4 T cell receptor beta chains were all obtained from the same sample, sequenced in a study of immune evolution from preneoplasia to lung adenocarcinoma. Clones were sequenced by immunoSEQ multiplex PCR, and TCRdb holds only the in-frame ones, with some missing. The sample carries approximately 5,900 clones, approximately 81% recorded once. Sample: FFPE adjacent normal lung tissue. The receptors stem from a donor at least 70 years old with lung adenocarcinoma.

The rearrangement links TRBV2 to TRBJ1-5; D is uncertain. Germline lookup yields CDR1 SNHLY and CDR2 FYNNEI. The CDR3 loop spans 15 amino acids. The germline V and J ends were trimmed by 2 bases and 8 bases, with 16 bases remaining between them. The DNA of the CDR3 is TGTGCCAGCAGTGAATCTTATTCAACAGCGGAGCCCCAGCATTTT. Residues: CASSESYSTAEPQHF.

This chain joins TRBV6-4 and TRBJ1-1; D is unclear. CDR1 is MRHNA and CDR2 is SNTAGT in the germline V gene. The CDR3 length is 13 residues. The V end lost 3 bases, the J end lost 5 bases, and 10 bases lay between the germline ends. The CDR3 bases are TGTGCCAGCAGTGAAGTCCGGTGGACTGAAGCTTTCTTT. Amino acid sequence: CASSEVRWTEAFF.

The chain combines TRBV11-1 with TRBJ2-1; a weak D match, TRBD2 (5 bases). The CDR3 covers 12 residues. Trimming removed 4 bases at V and 4 bases at J, with 5 bases between. Germline V gene data show CDR1 as SGHAT and CDR2 as FQDESV (reference sequence). CDR3: CASSSGYNEQFF. In DNA form, the CDR3 reads TGTGCCAGCAGCTCGGGGTACAATGAGCAGTTCTTC.

The CDR3 DNA sequence: TGTGCCAGCAGCTTAGTCCTGGACGGATATATGGGCTACGAGCAGTACTTC. It translates to CASSLVLDGYMGYEQYF. The chain has TRBV11-3 and TRBJ2-7, with unresolved D. V dropped 1 base and J dropped 3 bases, with 19 bases sitting between them. This CDR3 has 17 amino acids. Germline V gene data show CDR1 as SGHNT and CDR2 as YENEEA.